This TCR beta chain emerged from a study of cytomegalovirus exposure and HLA in healthy donors. About the study: In a later analysis, it was reported that the roughly 130 validation repertoires had been produced on the same platform as the 550 to 700 repertoires belonging to the first cohort.

Separation from the roughly 600-subject first cohort characterized the roughly 130-subject validation cohort, to which the donors belonged. Findings and limits, study-wide: High specificity and sensitivity for cytomegalovirus status were reported for the classifier. The study flagged approximately 180 TCR beta chains as cytomegalovirus-associated.

Clones were sequenced by immunoSEQ multiplex PCR, and TCRdb holds only the in-frame ones, with some missing. The data contain 140,000 to 150,000 clones, about 95% of them singletons. Trimming cost V 4 bases and J 2 bases, with 16 bases left between them. This CDR3 contains 15 residues. Germline-derived CDR1 and CDR2 are SQVTM and ANQGSEA. As regards this clone: The antigen remains unidentified.

The sample taken for sequencing was PBMCs. The genes are TRBV29-1 and TRBJ2-3; tentative D call: TRBD1 (6 bases). This sequence originates from a man aged 18 to 29 in good health and CMV-seropositive. The CDR3 region has the DNA TGCAGCGTTGGTCTCCGGCAGGGGTTCACAGATACGCAGTATTTT. This sequence encodes CSVGLRQGFTDTQYF.